The clone carrying this T cell receptor beta chain showed up just a few times. MiXCR was run by TCRdb on the 5' RACE reads, yielding one entry per CDR3 protein. This table has some 270,000 distinct CDR3 sequences, 30% to 40% appearing once. Germline values: CDR1 SEHNR, CDR2 FQNEAQ (reference sequence). V shed 5 bases and J shed 2 bases, with 13 bases lying between them. The CDR3 spans 15 residues. These data belong to a study of CD8 T cells in ankylosing spondylitis. The V gene is TRBV7-9, the J gene TRBJ1-5; no firm D call. This clonotype was sampled from a male donor with ankylosing spondylitis or in good health (not recorded which). Input material: blood, either unsorted or a sorted T cell fraction (not recorded which). The CDR3 DNA reads TGTGCCAGCAGCGGGTTTAGGGAGGGCAATCAGCCCCAGCATTTT. As protein: CASSGFREGNQPQHF.